The present T cell receptor (beta chain) was sequenced within a study of cytomegalovirus exposure and HLA in healthy donors. V was shortened by 6 bases and J by 1 base, with 10 bases between the two germline ends. The CDR3 consists of 14 residues. Germline V gene data show CDR1 as MDHEN and CDR2 as SYDVKM. Primers for the PCR totalled 60 Vbeta and 13 Jbeta. Here immunoSEQ multiplex PCR was the method, and the copy in TCRdb shows in-frame clones only, minus some. Of some 110,000 clones in the sample, about 70% were seen once. Sequencing input: PBMCs. This clonotype was obtained from a man between 25 and 39 years old in good health and CMV-seropositive. The genes are TRBV28 and TRBJ1-5; no clear D gene. The CDR3: CASSSPRSNQPQHF. The CDR3 region has the DNA TGTGCCAGCAGCTCCCCGAGGAGCAATCAGCCCCAGCATTTT.